The 21 T cell receptor beta chains below come from one sample, sequenced in a study of blood T cell repertoires in COVID-19 (dated by TCRdb to the early 2020s). Library creation used the immunoSEQ multiplex PCR assay. As stored in TCRdb, this immuneACCESS dataset retains in-frame rearrangements with V and J assigned. A fraction of the clones does not appear; measured against another copy, unresolved V genes explain less than half of the discrepancy, and the remainder lacks a known reason. This sample lists 150,000 to 200,000 clones; 87% were detected once. The ten most abundant clones make up 20% to 25% of the sample. Sample: peripheral blood. The receptor set was obtained from a man aged 60 to 75 with active or convalescent COVID-19.

The chain couples TRBV11-2 to TRBJ2-3; 13 bases are a match to TRBD2. J lost 1 base, V lost 3 bases, and 4 bases had no gene match. Germline lookup yields CDR1 SGHAT and CDR2 FQNNGV. There are 17 residues in the CDR3. CDR3 coding DNA: TGTGCCAGCAGCTTCACCGGGACTAGCGGGGGCACAGATACGCAGTATTTT. Protein product: CASSFTGTSGGTDTQYF.

V usage is TRBV5-1 and J usage is TRBJ1-1; D is perhaps TRBD1 (5 bases). The V and J ends lost 4 bases and 1 base respectively, with 11 bases between them. CDR3 length: 14 residues. Germline CDR1 and CDR2: SGHRS and YFSETQ. The CDR3 nucleotides read TGCGCCAGCAGCGACTGGGGCACGAACACTGAAGCTTTCTTT. It is translated as CASSDWGTNTEAFF.

The chain couples TRBV5-5 to TRBJ1-4; D is unresolved. Germline values: CDR1 SGHKS, CDR2 YYEKEE (reference sequence). V gave up 4 bases and J gave up 8 bases, with 9 bases separating them. This CDR3 region has 12 residues. CDR3 bases: TGTGCCAGCAGCCCAGACTTAGAAAAACTGTTTTTT. This encodes CASSPDLEKLFF.

The V call is TRBV5-6, the J call TRBJ1-5; weak D call: TRBD1 (5 bases). V was pared by 4 bases and J by 5 bases, with 16 bases between. The CDR3 runs 15 residues. Germline-derived CDR1 and CDR2 are SGHDT and YYEEEE. The CDR3 is CASSPKGGGYQPQHF. The CDR3 bases are TGTGCCAGCAGCCCAAAGGGCGGGGGGTATCAGCCCCAGCATTTT.

Points on this clone: The sample carries other DNA sequences with the same CDR3. CDR3 nucleotides: TGCGCCAGCAGTCTTGGTGACAGCCTCTCTGGAAACACCATATATTTT. Its translation: CASSLGDSLSGNTIYF. The rearrangement uses TRBV5-1 and TRBJ1-3; D perhaps matches TRBD1 (5 bases). Trimming pared 5 bases from V and 0 bases from J, leaving 15 bases between. The germline CDR1 and CDR2 sequences are SGHRS and YFSETQ. The CDR3 has 16 amino acids.

This clone was detected only once. The chain has TRBV10-2 and TRBJ1-5; TRBD1 might be the D (5 bases). This CDR3 comprises 16 residues. With 6 bases removed from V and 3 bases from J, the gap between germline ends came to 18 bases. Germline V lookup: CDR1 WSHSY, CDR2 SAAADI. The CDR3 nucleotides read TGCGCCAGCAGCGAGGGGCCATCCTCCCTCAATCAGCCCCAGCATTTT. This translates into CASSEGPSSLNQPQHF.

In this sample, this clone turned up once. The chain links TRBV6-1 to TRBJ2-7, with 8 bases lining up with TRBD1. The trim removed 3 bases at V and 2 bases at J, leaving 6 bases unmatched. CDR3 length: 15 residues. CDR1 is MNHNS and CDR2 is SASEGT in the germline V gene. In nucleotides, the CDR3 is TGTGCCAGCAGTGAGCGGGGACAGGAGGCCTACGAGCAGTACTTC. Residues: CASSERGQEAYEQYF.

The chain is built from TRBV6-1 and TRBJ1-3; perhaps TRBD1 as D (5 bases). The CDR3 runs to 16 residues. The germline gives CDR1 MNHNS, CDR2 SASEGT. V was cut by 2 bases and J by 2 bases, with 13 bases left in between. The CDR3 nucleotides read TGTGCCAGCAGTGAAAGCTCAGGGAGGGCTGGAAACACCATATATTTT. It codes for CASSESSGRAGNTIYF.

This clone was found a few times. The chain recombines TRBV11-2 with TRBJ1-1; a weak D match, TRBD1 (6 bases). The CDR3 contains 14 residues. Germline V gene sequence: CDR1 SGHAT, CDR2 FQNNGV. V lost 1 base and J 4 bases, leaving 10 bases between the germline ends. CDR3 sequence (DNA): TGTGCCAGCAGCTTAGTCAGGGGTGTCACTGAAGCTTTCTTT. It encodes CASSLVRGVTEAFF. Supplemented by reference TRBV11-2 and TRBJ1-1, the full variable domain reads EAGVAQSPRYKIIEKRQSVAFWCNPISGHATLYWYQQILGQGPKLLIQFQNNGVVDDSQLPKDRFSAERLKGVDSTLKIQPAKLEDSAVYLCASSLVRGVTEAFFGQGTRLTVV.

The genes are TRBV6-5 and TRBJ1-6; 9 bases are a match to TRBD1. Germline loops: CDR1 MNHEY, CDR2 SVGAGI. V lost 6 bases, J lost 7 bases, and 4 bases stayed unmatched. This CDR3 has 14 amino acids. The CDR3 protein is CASRRDRENSPLHF. CDR3 nucleotides: TGTGCCAGCAGGCGGGACAGGGAAAATTCACCCCTCCACTTT.

The J gene is TRBJ1-5, the V gene TRBV19, with D perhaps TRBD1 (6 bases). V dropped 3 bases and J dropped 0 bases, with 12 bases sitting between them. The CDR3 extends over 16 amino acids. Germline V gene sequence: CDR1 LNHDA, CDR2 SQIVND (reference sequence). CDR3: CASSMGGGNSNQPQHF. The DNA of the CDR3 is TGTGCCAGTAGTATGGGAGGGGGGAATAGCAATCAGCCCCAGCATTTT.

The chain recombines TRBV5-8 with TRBJ2-5; D uncertain. The V end was cut by 0 bases, the J end by 0 bases, with 6 bases between. The V gene's germline CDR1 is SGHTS and CDR2 YDEGEE. The CDR3 sequence is 14 residues long. In DNA, the CDR3 is TGTGCCAGCAGCTTGGCTAGGAACCAAGAGACCCAGTACTTC. It translates to CASSLARNQETQYF.

The genes are TRBV6-5 and TRBJ1-5; D gene ambiguous. Trimming left V 0 bases short and J 7 bases short, with 7 bases between. CDR1 is MNHEY and CDR2 is SVGAGI in the germline V gene. This CDR3 contains 13 residues. The CDR3 bases are TGTGCCAGCAGTTACTCGCCTCGGCAGCCCCAGCATTTT. It is translated as CASSYSPRQPQHF.

This clone was counted a few times. V and J are TRBV6-5 and TRBJ1-2; D is perhaps TRBD1 (6 bases). Deletions cut 4 bases from V and 7 bases from J, with 10 bases between. This CDR3 is built from 12 residues. The germline gives CDR1 MNHEY, CDR2 SVGAGI. DNA for the CDR3: TGTGCCAGCAGTTCTTCCAGGGGTGGCTACACCTTC. It codes for CASSSSRGGYTF.

The chain recombines TRBV4-2 with TRBJ1-5, with D possibly matching TRBD1 (6 bases). In germline, CDR1 is LGHNA, CDR2 YNFKEQ. V was pared by 1 base and J by 6 bases, with 16 bases between. The CDR3 is 16 amino acids. CDR3 sequence (DNA): TGTGCCAGCAGCCAAGCTGCGGGGGGCTCGTTTCAGCCCCAGCATTTT. It translates to CASSQAAGGSFQPQHF.

This chain links TRBV12-5 with TRBJ1-5; D is possibly TRBD1 (5 bases). The V and J ends lost 1 base and 0 bases respectively, with 7 bases between them. CDR1 and CDR2 from the germline V gene are LGHNT and FRNRAP. The CDR3 has 15 residues. For the CDR3, the DNA is TGTGCTAGTGGTTTGGGACAGTATAGCAATCAGCCCCAGCATTTT. This codes for CASGLGQYSNQPQHF.

The genes are TRBV9 and TRBJ1-2; tentatively, D is TRBD1 (5 bases). The germline V gene has CDR1 SGDLS and CDR2 YYNGEE. The CDR3 has 15 amino acids. V shed 4 bases and J shed 7 bases, with 20 bases lying between them. The CDR3 DNA reads as TGTGCCAGCAGCTCTGGCCGGGCAGGGACTGCTGGCTACACCTTC. Its protein product is CASSSGRAGTAGYTF.

Only one count was recorded for this clone. V usage is TRBV20-1 and J usage is TRBJ2-3; 8 nucleotides agree with TRBD2. Germline V lookup: CDR1 DFQATT, CDR2 SNEGSKA (reference sequence). This CDR3 has 16 residues. V was pared by 3 bases and J by 1 base, with 9 bases of the junction left unmatched. Here the CDR3 reads CSASLNLAGGTDTQYF. The CDR3, as DNA: TGCAGTGCTAGTTTGAATCTAGCGGGCGGCACAGATACGCAGTATTTT.

The V call is TRBV6-5, the J call TRBJ1-2, with D unclear. CDR3 length equals 14 residues. V shed 10 bases and J shed 0 bases, with 15 bases lying between them. The germline CDR1 and CDR2 sequences are MNHEY and SVGAGI. CDR3 region: CATNTQASNYGYTF. The CDR3, as DNA: TGTGCCACCAATACTCAGGCCTCTAACTATGGCTACACCTTC.

V gene TRBV5-1 combines with J gene TRBJ2-7; 10 bases line up with TRBD1. The CDR3 has 15 amino acids. CDR1 is SGHRS and CDR2 is YFSETQ in the germline V gene. Trimming at V came to 1 base and at J to 3 bases, leaving 4 bases not matched to a gene. The DNA of the CDR3 is TGCGCCAGCAGCTTGCCCTGGACAGGGGGCTACGAGCAGTACTTC. Translated, it gives CASSLPWTGGYEQYF.

The J gene is TRBJ2-3, the V gene TRBV5-1; 8 positions agree with TRBD2. The junction had 13 bases not matched to a gene; V was cut back by 7 bases and J by 6 bases. The CDR3 is 15 amino acids. The germline gives CDR1 SGHRS, CDR2 YFSETQ. The CDR3 region is CASGLSGGRMDTQYF. CDR3 DNA sequence: TGCGCCAGCGGACTGAGCGGGGGAAGGATGGATACGCAGTATTTT.